The 20 T cell receptor beta chains presented below share a single source sample, sequenced in a study of blood T cell repertoires in COVID-19. TCRdb keeps only in-frame clones here, not all; method: immunoSEQ multiplex PCR. The sample lists 380,000 or so clones; 89% were seen once. Sequencing was performed on peripheral blood. The receptors stem from a man in his forties with acute or convalescent COVID-19.

This clone appeared once. The CDR3 loop is CASSADGSSGYEQYF. The CDR3 nucleotides are TGTGCCAGCAGTGCCGATGGGTCTAGCGGCTACGAGCAGTACTTC. The chain joins TRBV6-2 or TRBV6-3 to TRBJ2-7; 7 nucleotides match TRBD2. CDR1 is MNHEY and CDR2 is SVGEGT in the germline V gene. This CDR3 comprises 15 residues. The J segment lost 3 bases and the V segment lost 5 bases, leaving 10 bases of the junction unmatched.

In its sample, this clone was seen a few times. The rearrangement uses TRBV11-2 and TRBJ2-7, with 9 bases lining up with TRBD2. V was clipped by 5 bases and J by 4 bases; unmatched bases: 3. The CDR3 runs 13 residues. Germline CDR1 reads SGHAT; CDR2 reads FQNNGV. CDR3 sequence (DNA): TGTGCCAGCAGCCAAGGACTAGCGTACGAGCAGTACTTC. It encodes CASSQGLAYEQYF.

This clone appeared many times. The gene calls are TRBV4-1 and TRBJ2-3, with 16 bases aligning to TRBD2. This CDR3 has 21 residues. Trimming cost V 2 bases and J 3 bases; bases outside gene matches: 14. Germline V gives CDR1 MGHRA, CDR2 YSYEKL. The CDR3 spells CASSQPPLGLAGGPRTDTQYF. The CDR3 bases are TGCGCCAGCAGCCAACCTCCCCTGGGACTAGCGGGGGGGCCGAGGACAGATACGCAGTATTTT.

The rearrangement uses TRBV19 and TRBJ2-3; 14 bases are a match to TRBD2. CDR3 length: 16 amino acids. CDR1 is LNHDA and CDR2 is SQIVND in the germline V gene (reference sequence). Germline trimming cut 9 bases from V and 3 bases from J; bases unmatched to any gene: 8. DNA for the CDR3: TGTGCCAGCAAACTGACTAGCGGGAGGGAAACAGATACGCAGTATTTT. Residues: CASKLTSGRETDTQYF.

CDR3 nucleotides: TGTGCCAGCAGCGTGGGGACTAGCGGGAGGCCCCTGTCCGAGCAGTACTTC. Protein product: CASSVGTSGRPLSEQYF. This chain links TRBV9 with TRBJ2-7; 15 bases are a match to TRBD2. The CDR3 sequence is 17 residues long. From germline, CDR1 is SGDLS and CDR2 YYNGEE. The V gene end was trimmed by 2 bases and the J gene end by 6 bases; junction bases not matched to a gene: 9. Combining the CDR3 with reference TRBV9 and TRBJ2-7 gives the whole variable domain DSGVTQTPKHLITATGQRVTLRCSPRSGDLSVYWYQQSLDQGLQFLIQYYNGEERAKGNILERFSAQQFPDLHSELNLSSLELGDSALYFCASSVGTSGRPLSEQYFGPGTRLTVT.

The gene calls are TRBV27 and TRBJ2-1, with D possibly TRBD1 on 6 matching bases. The germline V gene encodes CDR1 MNHEY and CDR2 SMNVEV (reference sequence). This CDR3 spans 16 amino acids. Trimming removed 6 bases at V and 9 bases at J, with 24 bases between. The CDR3 DNA follows: TGTGCCAGCAGGGACCCCGCCCCAGGGGATTCTCCTGAGCAGTTCTTC. Protein product: CASRDPAPGDSPEQFF.

The chain combines TRBV6-2 or TRBV6-3 with TRBJ1-1; D is unresolved. The V end was cut by 6 bases, the J end by 4 bases, with 6 bases between. From germline, CDR1 is MNHEY and CDR2 SVGEGT. CDR3 size: 11 residues. The CDR3 is CASSPSTEAFF. CDR3 nucleotide sequence: TGTGCCAGCAGCCCCAGCACTGAAGCTTTCTTT.

This clone has just one count. The chain links TRBV7-6 to TRBJ2-2; 8 bases line up with TRBD1. Per the germline V gene, CDR1 is SGHVS and CDR2 is FNYEAQ. This CDR3 is 17 amino acids long. With V trimmed by 3 bases and J by 3 bases, 9 bases remained unmatched. In nucleotides, the CDR3 is TGTGCCAGCAGCTTTTCCTCCGGGACAGGATACACCGGGGAGCTGTTTTTT. Protein product: CASSFSSGTGYTGELFF.

This clone was seen more than once but under ten times. The gene calls are TRBV2 and TRBJ1-3; D uncertain. Per the germline V gene, CDR1 is SNHLY and CDR2 is FYNNEI. The V end lost 5 bases, the J end lost 0 bases, and 11 bases lay between the germline ends. This CDR3 is 15 amino acids long. The CDR3 DNA sequence: TGTGCCAGCAGTCCGCAGGTGAACTCTGGAAACACCATATATTTT. Amino acids: CASSPQVNSGNTIYF.

The chain carries TRBV5-4 and TRBJ2-7; 7 nucleotides match TRBD2. The CDR3 contains 13 residues. Germline loops: CDR1 SGHNT, CDR2 YYREEE (reference sequence). Trimming took 1 base from V and 7 from J; bases not matched to a gene: 5. The CDR3 loop is CASSLSLAEEQYF. DNA of the CDR3: TGTGCCAGCAGCTTGTCCCTAGCGGAAGAGCAGTACTTC.

The chain recombines TRBV14 with TRBJ1-6; perhaps TRBD1 as D (6 bases). The CDR3 loop spans 17 amino acids. CDR1 and CDR2 (germline): SGHDN, FVKESK. V shed 1 base and J shed 7 bases, with 17 bases lying between them. As DNA, the CDR3 is TGTGCCAGCAGCCAAGCTTACCGGACAGCCAAAAATTCACCCCTCCACTTT. Translation: CASSQAYRTAKNSPLHF.

The chain employs TRBV7-9 and TRBJ1-1, with 10 nucleotides matching TRBD1. The length of the CDR3 is 14 residues. V lost 3 bases, J lost 4 bases, and 2 bases stayed unmatched. The germline gives CDR1 SEHNR, CDR2 FQNEAQ (reference sequence). This CDR3 is CASSLGQGRTEAFF. CDR3 in DNA: TGTGCCAGCAGCTTGGGACAGGGGCGCACTGAAGCTTTCTTT.

This clone appeared a single time. The chain joins TRBV14 to TRBJ1-3; D perhaps matches TRBD1 (6 bases). The CDR3 length is 15 residues. Per the germline V gene, CDR1 is SGHDN and CDR2 is FVKESK. Trimming pared 1 base from V and 2 bases from J, leaving 9 bases between. CDR3 sequence reads: CASSQVGHTGNTIYF. The CDR3 region has the DNA TGTGCCAGCAGCCAAGTGGGACATACTGGAAACACCATATATTTT.

This CDR3 is CASSFGTGSYNSPLHF. Written as DNA, the CDR3 is TGCGCCAGCAGCTTCGGGACAGGCTCCTATAATTCACCCCTCCACTTT. The V gene is TRBV5-1, the J gene TRBJ1-6; TRBD1 aligns across 8 bases. Germline V gives CDR1 SGHRS, CDR2 YFSETQ. J was trimmed by 0 bases and V by 2 bases; bases with no gene match: 1. The CDR3 length is 16 residues.

J is TRBJ2-1 and V is TRBV7-3; TRBD2 might be the D (6 bases). Trimming took 5 bases from V and 3 from J, leaving 8 bases between them. The CDR3 totals 13 residues. Germline V gives CDR1 SGHTA, CDR2 FQGTGA. CDR3 in DNA: TGTGCCAGCAGCGACGGGGGCTACAATGAGCAGTTCTTC. This encodes CASSDGGYNEQFF.

This clone was detected once. The chain is built from TRBV4-3 and TRBJ2-3; TRBD2 matches 8 bases. Germline loops: CDR1 LGHNA, CDR2 YSLEER. V was pared by 5 bases and J by 2 bases, with 12 bases of the junction left unmatched. This CDR3 region has 17 residues. CDR3 in amino acids: CASSSNTATSDTDTQYF. The CDR3 region has the DNA TGCGCCAGCAGCTCCAACACCGCGACTAGCGACACAGATACGCAGTATTTT.

V gene TRBV6-5 combines with J gene TRBJ1-2; TRBD1 is a possible D gene (5 bases). Germline CDR1 is MNHEY and CDR2 is SVGAGI. The ends were cut back, 6 bases at V and 0 bases at J, with 14 bases in the middle. This CDR3 contains 15 residues. CDR3 nucleotides: TGTGCCAGCAGCGGGCTGTGGGGGGCTAACTATGGCTACACCTTC. It encodes CASSGLWGANYGYTF.

This clone was seen a single time. The chain has TRBV5-1 and TRBJ2-3, with 11 bases lining up with TRBD2. Unmatched junction bases numbered 5, after V lost 4 bases and J lost 4 bases. Germline V gene sequence: CDR1 SGHRS, CDR2 YFSETQ. The CDR3 loop spans 15 amino acids. Written as DNA, the CDR3 is TGCGCCAGCAGCGACACTAGCGGGAGTTCAGATACGCAGTATTTT. It is translated as CASSDTSGSSDTQYF.

V is TRBV7-8 and J is TRBJ2-7; TRBD1 aligns across 8 bases. V lost 3 bases to trimming and J lost 1 base; unmatched junction nucleotides: 5. Germline values: CDR1 SGHVS, CDR2 FQNEAQ. This CDR3 comprises 15 residues. CDR3 DNA sequence: TGTGCCAGCAGCTTCCGGGACAGGAATTCCTACGAGCAGTACTTC. Translated: CASSFRDRNSYEQYF.

The V call is TRBV6-1, the J call TRBJ2-3, with 9 bases lining up with TRBD1. V was pared by 1 base and J by 4 bases, with 0 bases of the junction left unmatched. Germline-derived CDR1 and CDR2 are MNHNS and SASEGT. This CDR3 region has 14 residues. CDR3 nucleotide sequence: TGTGCCAGCAGTGAAGGACAGGGGGCAGATACGCAGTATTTT. Encoded protein: CASSEGQGADTQYF.